The clone carrying this T cell receptor beta chain has a handful of counts. Per the germline V gene, CDR1 is LGHDT and CDR2 is YNNKEL (reference sequence). The CDR3 has 15 amino acids. Deletions cut 0 bases from V and 4 bases from J, with 10 bases between. Semi-nested PCR with Nested Universal Primer A followed constant-region reverse priming of full-length variable regions. TCRdb re-called the 5' RACE reads through MiXCR, storing one row per CDR3 protein. The sample has 7,000 to 9,000 distinct CDR3 sequences, around 15% seen once; the top ten hold roughly 3.6%. The receptor was derived from a female donor with breast cancer. The material sequenced was memory CD4+ T cells sorted from blood. Subset in this sample: memory CD4+ T cells, CD4+CD45RO+CD25-. The chain joins TRBV3-1 to TRBJ2-1, with a weak D call TRBD1 (6 bases). CDR3 sequence reads: CASSQDQGTYNEQFF. The CDR3, as DNA: TGTGCCAGCAGCCAAGATCAGGGGACATACAATGAGCAGTTCTTC.